This TCR beta chain was obtained from a study of T cell repertoires in cytomegalovirus infection. In the study overall: In public TCR beta signatures, there were indications of both CMV infection and matching HLA type. Overall study results and limits: What dominated the ex vivo response were HLA-C-restricted CMV-specific TCR beta clonotypes.

TCRdb re-derived calls from the reads in MiXCR, one entry per CDR3 protein. Seen here are roughly 920,000 distinct CDR3 sequences, 30% to 40% observed once, and the top ten hold around 15%. A word on this clonotype: Its antigen is not identified.

V dropped 6 bases and J dropped 4 bases, with 13 bases sitting between them. CDR3 length equals 13 residues. Germline V gives CDR1 SGHDT, CDR2 YYEEEE. The chain links TRBV5-6 to TRBJ1-2; tentative D call: TRBD1 (5 bases). This sequence was found in a human donor in good health (CMV status not recorded). Some clones in this sample may be carry-over from other donors' samples. Here the sequenced sample was cultured CD8+ T cells from PBMCs, taken from culture after CMV antigen stimulation. For the CDR3, the DNA is TGTGCCAGCACCCCCGGGGGAGCCTATGGCTACACCTTC. Translation gives CASTPGGAYGYTF. Full variable domain (remainder filled in from reference TRBV5-6 and TRBJ1-2): DAGVTQSPTHLIKTRGQQVTLRCSPKSGHDTVSWYQQALGQGPQFIFQYYEEEERQRGNFPDRFSGHQFPNYSSELNVNALLLGDSALYLCASTPGGAYGYTFGSGTRLTVV.